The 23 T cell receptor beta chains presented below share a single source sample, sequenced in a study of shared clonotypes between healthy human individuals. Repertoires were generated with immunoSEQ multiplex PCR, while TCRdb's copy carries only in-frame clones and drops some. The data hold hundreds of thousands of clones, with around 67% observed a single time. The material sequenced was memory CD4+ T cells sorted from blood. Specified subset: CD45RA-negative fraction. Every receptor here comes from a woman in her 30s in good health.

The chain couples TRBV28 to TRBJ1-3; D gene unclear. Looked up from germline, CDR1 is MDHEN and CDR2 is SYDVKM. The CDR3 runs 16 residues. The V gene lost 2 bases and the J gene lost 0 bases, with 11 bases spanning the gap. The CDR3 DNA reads TGTGCCAGCAGTTTAAATCGGGCACTCTCTGGAAACACCATATATTTT. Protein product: CASSLNRALSGNTIYF.

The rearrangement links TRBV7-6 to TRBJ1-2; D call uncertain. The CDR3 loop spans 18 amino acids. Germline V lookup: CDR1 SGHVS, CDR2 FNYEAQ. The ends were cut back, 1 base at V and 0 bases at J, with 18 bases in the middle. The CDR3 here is CASSLDGRGPDSNYGYTF. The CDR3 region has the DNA TGTGCCAGCAGCTTAGACGGAAGAGGTCCCGACTCTAACTATGGCTACACCTTC.

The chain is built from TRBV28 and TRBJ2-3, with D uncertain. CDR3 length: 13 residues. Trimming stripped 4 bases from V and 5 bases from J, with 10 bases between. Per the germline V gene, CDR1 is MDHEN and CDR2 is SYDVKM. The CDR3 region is CASSSQPRDTQYF. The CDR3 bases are TGTGCCAGCAGTTCGCAGCCCCGAGATACGCAGTATTTT.

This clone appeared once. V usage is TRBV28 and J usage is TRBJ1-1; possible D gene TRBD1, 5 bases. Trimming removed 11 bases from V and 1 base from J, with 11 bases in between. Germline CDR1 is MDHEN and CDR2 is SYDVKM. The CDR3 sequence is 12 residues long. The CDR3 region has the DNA TGTGCCCCCCCCAGGGCGAACACTGAAGCTTTCTTT. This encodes CAPPRANTEAFF.

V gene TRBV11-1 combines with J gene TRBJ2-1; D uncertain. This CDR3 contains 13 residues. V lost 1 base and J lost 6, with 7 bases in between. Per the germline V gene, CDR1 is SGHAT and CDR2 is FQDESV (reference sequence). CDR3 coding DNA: TGTGCCAGCAGCTTAGTTAGGGCCAATGAGCAGTTCTTC. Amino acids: CASSLVRANEQFF. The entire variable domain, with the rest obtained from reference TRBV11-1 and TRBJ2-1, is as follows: EAEVAQSPRYKITEKSQAVAFWCDPISGHATLYWYRQILGQGPELLVQFQDESVVDDSQLPKDRFSAERLKGVDSTLKIQPAELGDSAMYLCASSLVRANEQFFGPGTRLTVL.

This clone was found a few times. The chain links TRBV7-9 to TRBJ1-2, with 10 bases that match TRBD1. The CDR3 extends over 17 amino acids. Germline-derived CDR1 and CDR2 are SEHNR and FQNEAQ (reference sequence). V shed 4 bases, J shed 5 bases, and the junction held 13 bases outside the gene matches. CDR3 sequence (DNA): TGTGCCAGCAGCTCACTGGCCGCGCCGGGACAGGGGTATGGCTACACCTTC. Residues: CASSSLAAPGQGYGYTF.

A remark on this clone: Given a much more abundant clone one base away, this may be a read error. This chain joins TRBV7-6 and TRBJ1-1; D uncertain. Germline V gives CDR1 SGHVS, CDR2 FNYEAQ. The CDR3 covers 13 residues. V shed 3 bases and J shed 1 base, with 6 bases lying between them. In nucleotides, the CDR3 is TGTGCCAGCAGCTTTGGGAGGAACACTGAAGCTTTCTTT. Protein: CASSFGRNTEAFF.

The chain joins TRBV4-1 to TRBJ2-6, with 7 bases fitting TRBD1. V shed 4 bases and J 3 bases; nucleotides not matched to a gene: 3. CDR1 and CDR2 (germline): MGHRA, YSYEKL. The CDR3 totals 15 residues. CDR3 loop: CASSRQGYGANVLTF. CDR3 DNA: TGCGCCAGCAGCCGACAGGGTTATGGGGCCAACGTCCTGACTTTC.

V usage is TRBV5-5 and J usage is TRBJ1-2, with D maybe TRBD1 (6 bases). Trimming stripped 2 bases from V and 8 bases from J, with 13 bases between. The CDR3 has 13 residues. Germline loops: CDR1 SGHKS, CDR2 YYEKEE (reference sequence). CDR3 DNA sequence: TGTGCCAGCAGCTTCGGGGGGCAAGAGGGCTACACCTTC. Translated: CASSFGGQEGYTF.

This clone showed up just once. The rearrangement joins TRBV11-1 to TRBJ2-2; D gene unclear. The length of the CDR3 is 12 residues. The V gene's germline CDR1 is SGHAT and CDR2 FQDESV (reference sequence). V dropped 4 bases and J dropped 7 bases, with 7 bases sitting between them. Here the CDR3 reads CASSSPSGELFF. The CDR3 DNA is TGTGCCAGCAGCTCGCCCAGCGGGGAGCTGTTTTTT. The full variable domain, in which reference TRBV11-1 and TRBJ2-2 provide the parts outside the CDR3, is EAEVAQSPRYKITEKSQAVAFWCDPISGHATLYWYRQILGQGPELLVQFQDESVVDDSQLPKDRFSAERLKGVDSTLKIQPAELGDSAMYLCASSSPSGELFFGEGSRLTVL.

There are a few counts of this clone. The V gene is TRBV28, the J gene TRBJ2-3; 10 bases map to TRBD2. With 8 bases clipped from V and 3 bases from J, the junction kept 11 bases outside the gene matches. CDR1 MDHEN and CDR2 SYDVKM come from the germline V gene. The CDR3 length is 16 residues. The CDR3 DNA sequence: TGTGCCAGCGGAGGGGCTAGCGGGAGTGAGACAGATACGCAGTATTTT. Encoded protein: CASGGASGSETDTQYF.

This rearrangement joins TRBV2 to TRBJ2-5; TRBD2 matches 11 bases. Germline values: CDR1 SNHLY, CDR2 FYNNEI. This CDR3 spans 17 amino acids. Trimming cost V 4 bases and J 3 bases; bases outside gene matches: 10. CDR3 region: CASSVGLAGGTEETQYF. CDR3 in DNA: TGTGCCAGCAGTGTAGGGCTAGCGGGAGGCACTGAAGAGACCCAGTACTTC.

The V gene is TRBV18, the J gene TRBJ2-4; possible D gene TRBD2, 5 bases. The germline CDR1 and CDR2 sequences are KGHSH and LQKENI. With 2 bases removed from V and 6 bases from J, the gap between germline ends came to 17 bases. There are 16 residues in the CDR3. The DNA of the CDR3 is TGTGCCAGCTCACCAGGGCGGGTCACGGCAGGAAACATTCAGTACTTC. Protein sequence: CASSPGRVTAGNIQYF.

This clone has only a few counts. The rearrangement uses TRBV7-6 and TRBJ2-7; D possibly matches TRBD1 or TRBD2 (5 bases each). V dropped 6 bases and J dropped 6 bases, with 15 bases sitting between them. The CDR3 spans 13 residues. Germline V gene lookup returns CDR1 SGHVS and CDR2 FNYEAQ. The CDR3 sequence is CASSRQRDVEQYF. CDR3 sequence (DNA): TGTGCCAGCAGTCGGCAGAGGGACGTCGAGCAGTACTTC.

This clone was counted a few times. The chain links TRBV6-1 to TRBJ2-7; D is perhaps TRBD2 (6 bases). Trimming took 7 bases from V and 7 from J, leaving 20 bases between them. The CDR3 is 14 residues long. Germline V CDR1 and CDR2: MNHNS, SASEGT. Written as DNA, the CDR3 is TGTGCCAGCACCCTCTCGGGAAGGGGAGGAGAGCAGTACTTC. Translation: CASTLSGRGGEQYF.

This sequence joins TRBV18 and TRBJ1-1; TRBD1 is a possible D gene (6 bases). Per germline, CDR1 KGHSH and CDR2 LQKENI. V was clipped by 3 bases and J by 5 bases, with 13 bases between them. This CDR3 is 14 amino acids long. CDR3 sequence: CASSPNREWTEAFF. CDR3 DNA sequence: TGTGCCAGCTCACCGAACAGGGAATGGACTGAAGCTTTCTTT.

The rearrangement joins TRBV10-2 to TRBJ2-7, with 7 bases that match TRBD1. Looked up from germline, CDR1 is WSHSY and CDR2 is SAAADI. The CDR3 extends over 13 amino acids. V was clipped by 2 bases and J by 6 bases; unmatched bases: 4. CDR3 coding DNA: TGCGCCAGCAGTGAGCGACAGGGAAGCGAGCAGTACTTC. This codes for CASSERQGSEQYF.

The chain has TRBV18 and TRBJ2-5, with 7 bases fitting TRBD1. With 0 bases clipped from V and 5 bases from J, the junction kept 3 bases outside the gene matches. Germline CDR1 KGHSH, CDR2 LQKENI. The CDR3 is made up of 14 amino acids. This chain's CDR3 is CASSPPDRRETQYF. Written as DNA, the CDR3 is TGTGCCAGCTCACCACCGGACAGGCGGGAGACCCAGTACTTC.

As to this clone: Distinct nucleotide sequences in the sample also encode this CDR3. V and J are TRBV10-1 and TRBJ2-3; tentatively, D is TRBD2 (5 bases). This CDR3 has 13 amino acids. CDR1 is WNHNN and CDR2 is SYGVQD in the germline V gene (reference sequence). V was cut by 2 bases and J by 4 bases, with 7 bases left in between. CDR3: CASSEGGPDTQYF. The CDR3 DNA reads TGCGCCAGCAGTGAGGGAGGCCCAGATACGCAGTATTTT.

DNA of the CDR3: TGTGCCAGCAGCACCCGACAGGAGGCGACTGAAGCTTTCTTT. Translating it yields CASSTRQEATEAFF. The gene calls are TRBV7-9 and TRBJ1-1, with D maybe TRBD1 (6 bases). Looked up from germline, CDR1 is SEHNR and CDR2 is FQNEAQ (reference sequence). This CDR3 has 14 amino acids. Trimming left V 5 bases short and J 5 bases short, with 15 bases between. Variable domain in full (rest from reference TRBV7-9 and TRBJ1-1): DTGVSQNPRHKITKRGQNVTFRCDPISEHNRLYWYRQTLGQGPEFLTYFQNEAQLEKSRLLSDRFSAERPKGSFSTLEIQRTEQGDSAMYLCASSTRQEATEAFFGQGTRLTVV.

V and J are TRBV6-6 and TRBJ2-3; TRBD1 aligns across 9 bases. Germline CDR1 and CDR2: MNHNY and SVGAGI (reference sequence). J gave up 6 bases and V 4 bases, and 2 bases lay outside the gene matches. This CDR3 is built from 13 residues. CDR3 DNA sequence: TGTGCCAGCAGTTGGGACAGGGTGGATACGCAGTATTTT. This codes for CASSWDRVDTQYF.

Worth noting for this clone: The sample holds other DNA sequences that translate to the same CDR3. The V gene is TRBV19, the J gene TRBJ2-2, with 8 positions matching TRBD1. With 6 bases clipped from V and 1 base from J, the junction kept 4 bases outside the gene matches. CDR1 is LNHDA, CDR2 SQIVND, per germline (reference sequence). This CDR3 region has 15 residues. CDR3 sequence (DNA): TGTGCCAGTAGAACCGGGACAGGGAACACCGGGGAGCTGTTTTTT. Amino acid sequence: CASRTGTGNTGELFF.

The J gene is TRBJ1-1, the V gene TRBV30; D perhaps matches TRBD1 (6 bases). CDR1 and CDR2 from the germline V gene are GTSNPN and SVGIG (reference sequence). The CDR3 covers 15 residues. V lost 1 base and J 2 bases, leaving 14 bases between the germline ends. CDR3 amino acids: CAWSAFGTRNTEAFF. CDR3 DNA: TGTGCCTGGAGTGCGTTTGGGACAAGAAACACTGAAGCTTTCTTT.